Described below is a single TCR beta chain sequence and its context. The antigen is undetermined. The selected patients with pancreatic ductal adenocarcinoma had surgery but no neoadjuvant therapy. This specimen comes from a study of T cells in pancreatic ductal adenocarcinoma. The data were produced by immunoSEQ multiplex PCR, yet TCRdb's version contains in-frame clones alone and is incomplete. The sample contains more than 85,000 clones, about 95% of which appear only once. Study-level points and caveats: Tumor and blood clonality did not differ significantly, about 0.1 versus 0.065. The resected pancreatic cancer cohort was biased toward the minority with early-stage disease. Compared with tumor, blood showed more total productive templates and approximately 8-fold more clonotypes.

V lost 2 bases, J lost 7 bases, and 14 bases lay in between. Germline V gene lookup returns CDR1 SEHNR and CDR2 FQNEAQ (reference sequence). The CDR3 length is 15 residues. The sequence was obtained from a human donor with pancreatic ductal adenocarcinoma. Sequencing input: PBMCs. This rearrangement joins TRBV7-9 to TRBJ1-4; no definite D call. CDR3 DNA sequence: TGTGCCAGCAGCTTATGGCAGCGGGCAGGTGAAAAACTGTTTTTT. The encoded protein is CASSLWQRAGEKLFF.